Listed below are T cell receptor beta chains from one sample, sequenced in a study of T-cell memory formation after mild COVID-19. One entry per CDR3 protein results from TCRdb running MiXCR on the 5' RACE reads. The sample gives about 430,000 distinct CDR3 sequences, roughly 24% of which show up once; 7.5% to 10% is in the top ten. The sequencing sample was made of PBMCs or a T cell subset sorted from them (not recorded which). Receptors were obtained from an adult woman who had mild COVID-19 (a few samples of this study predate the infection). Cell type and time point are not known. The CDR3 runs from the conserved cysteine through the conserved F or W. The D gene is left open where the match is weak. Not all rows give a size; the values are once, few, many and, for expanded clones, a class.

CDR3nt: TGCAGCGTTGACAGGAAGAATGAGCAGTTCTTC; CDR3aa: CSVDRKNEQFF; j_gene: TRBJ2-1; abundance: few; d_gene: -; v_gene: TRBV29-1
CDR3nt: TGCGCCAGCAGCTTGGAGGCCGGGATGGAGACCCAGTACTTC; CDR3aa: CASSLEAGMETQYF; j_gene: TRBJ2-5; abundance: -; d_gene: -; v_gene: TRBV5-1
CDR3nt: TGTGCCATCAGTGATAGGGGGACTAGCGGGAGGTCCTACAATGAGCAGTTCTTC; CDR3aa: CAISDRGTSGRSYNEQFF; j_gene: TRBJ2-1; abundance: -; d_gene: TRBD2; v_gene: TRBV10-3
CDR3nt: TGTGCCACCTCGGACGTTCTGGTGACAGGGAATTTCTACGAGCAGTACTTC; CDR3aa: CATSDVLVTGNFYEQYF; j_gene: TRBJ2-7; abundance: few; d_gene: TRBD1; v_gene: TRBV10-3
CDR3nt: TGTGCCAGCAGTGCCCGGACAGGGGACACTGAAGCTTTCTTT; CDR3aa: CASSARTGDTEAFF; j_gene: TRBJ1-1; abundance: few; d_gene: TRBD1; v_gene: TRBV6-4
CDR3nt: TGTGCCAGCAGCCCACGGGACAGGGTTGGTAATGAGCAGTTCTTC; CDR3aa: CASSPRDRVGNEQFF; j_gene: TRBJ2-1; abundance: once; d_gene: TRBD1; v_gene: TRBV2
CDR3nt: TGTGCCACCAGTGGTTGGCAGGGTAATGGCTACACCTTC; CDR3aa: CATSGWQGNGYTF; j_gene: TRBJ1-2; abundance: -; d_gene: -; v_gene: TRBV24-1
CDR3nt: TGTGCCAGCAGCAACCGCGGGGGAGCTGAAGCTTTCTTT; CDR3aa: CASSNRGGAEAFF; j_gene: TRBJ1-1; abundance: few; d_gene: -; v_gene: TRBV7-2
CDR3nt: TGTGCCAGCAGAAATAGCCAAGCCTCCCCAGATACGCAGTATTTT; CDR3aa: CASRNSQASPDTQYF; j_gene: TRBJ2-3; abundance: few; d_gene: -; v_gene: TRBV13
CDR3nt: TGTGCCAGCAGCCACACAGGTGAAGCTTTCTTT; CDR3aa: CASSHTGEAFF; j_gene: TRBJ1-1; abundance: -; d_gene: -; v_gene: TRBV12-3/TRBV12-4
CDR3nt: TGTGCCAGCAGTGTTAAATACTACGAGCAGTACTTC; CDR3aa: CASSVKYYEQYF; j_gene: TRBJ2-7; abundance: few; d_gene: -; v_gene: TRBV6-1
CDR3nt: TGCGCCAGCAGTCAATCATCTTCTTACGAGCAGTACTTC; CDR3aa: CASSQSSSYEQYF; j_gene: TRBJ2-7; abundance: few; d_gene: -; v_gene: TRBV23-1
CDR3nt: TGTGCCAGCAGCCACGGCCGAGGAGAGACCCAGTACTTC; CDR3aa: CASSHGRGETQYF; j_gene: TRBJ2-5; abundance: few; d_gene: -; v_gene: TRBV5-6
CDR3nt: TGTGCCACCAGTGATGTTAGCGGGGGGAGCTCCTACAATGAGCAGTTCTTC; CDR3aa: CATSDVSGGSSYNEQFF; j_gene: TRBJ2-1; abundance: -; d_gene: TRBD2; v_gene: TRBV24-1
CDR3nt: TGCGCCAGCAGCTCCCGCCGGGGAGGGAAGATCCCTAGCACAGATACGCAGTATTTT; CDR3aa: CASSSRRGGKIPSTDTQYF; j_gene: TRBJ2-3; abundance: few; d_gene: TRBD2; v_gene: TRBV5-1
CDR3nt: TGTGCCAGCAGCCGGAGGGCTAGCGCGCTCCTCGATGAGCAGTTCTTC; CDR3aa: CASSRRASALLDEQFF; j_gene: TRBJ2-1; abundance: few; d_gene: -; v_gene: TRBV7-3
CDR3nt: TGCGCCAGCAGCCAAGAGCTCGGACAGTCGCGGCAGCCCCAGCATTTT; CDR3aa: CASSQELGQSRQPQHF; j_gene: TRBJ1-5; abundance: -; d_gene: -; v_gene: TRBV4-1
CDR3nt: TGTGCCAGCAGAGGGGGAACGGGCAATCAGCCCCAGCATTTT; CDR3aa: CASRGGTGNQPQHF; j_gene: TRBJ1-5; abundance: -; d_gene: -; v_gene: TRBV6-2/TRBV6-3
CDR3nt: TGTGCCAGCAGCGGATTGGGCGCAGATACGCAGTATTTT; CDR3aa: CASSGLGADTQYF; j_gene: TRBJ2-3; abundance: -; d_gene: -; v_gene: TRBV7-3
CDR3nt: TGTGCCAGCAGTGAACCAGGGAACCAAGAGACCCAGTACTTC; CDR3aa: CASSEPGNQETQYF; j_gene: TRBJ2-5; abundance: few; d_gene: -; v_gene: TRBV25-1
CDR3nt: TGCGCCAGCAGCCAGACAAGAACGACAGGGAACACTGAAGCTTTCTTT; CDR3aa: CASSQTRTTGNTEAFF; j_gene: TRBJ1-1; abundance: -; d_gene: -; v_gene: TRBV4-1
CDR3nt: TGTGCCAGTAGCCCCCGGACTAGCGGGAGTGGTTTCCACGAGCAGTACTTC; CDR3aa: CASSPRTSGSGFHEQYF; j_gene: TRBJ2-7; abundance: few; d_gene: TRBD2; v_gene: TRBV7-2
CDR3nt: TGTGCCAGCAGTGGTCAGGGGGGCACCGGGGAGCTGTTTTTT; CDR3aa: CASSGQGGTGELFF; j_gene: TRBJ2-2; abundance: many; d_gene: -; v_gene: TRBV2
CDR3nt: TGTGCCAGCAGCCAAGAAGGTACTAGACGGGCCAATGAGCAGTTCTTC; CDR3aa: CASSQEGTRRANEQFF; j_gene: TRBJ2-1; abundance: -; d_gene: -; v_gene: TRBV4-2
CDR3nt: TGCAGTGCTAGAGCCTCGGGGAGCAGGGATACGCAGTATTTT; CDR3aa: CSARASGSRDTQYF; j_gene: TRBJ2-3; abundance: -; d_gene: -; v_gene: TRBV20-1
CDR3nt: TGTGCCAGCCTCTCAGAGACAGGTACTAAAGGTTCCACTGAAGCTTTCTTT; CDR3aa: CASLSETGTKGSTEAFF; j_gene: TRBJ1-1; abundance: -; d_gene: -; v_gene: TRBV4-2
CDR3nt: TGTGCCAGCAGCCTCGATCAGGGGGTAGGCTACACCTTC; CDR3aa: CASSLDQGVGYTF; j_gene: TRBJ1-2; abundance: -; d_gene: TRBD1; v_gene: TRBV28
CDR3nt: TGTGCCAGCAGCGGCTGGAGCGGGGGGGCAAGGGAGACCCAGTACTTC; CDR3aa: CASSGWSGGARETQYF; j_gene: TRBJ2-5; abundance: few; d_gene: TRBD2; v_gene: TRBV7-9
CDR3nt: TGTGCCAGCAGTTTAACCGGGACTAGCTCTGGAAACACCATATATTTT; CDR3aa: CASSLTGTSSGNTIYF; j_gene: TRBJ1-3; abundance: few; d_gene: -; v_gene: TRBV27
CDR3nt: TGTGCCAGCAGCCAGGGGCCAAGGGGAAACACTGAAGCTTTCTTT; CDR3aa: CASSQGPRGNTEAFF; j_gene: TRBJ1-1; abundance: few; d_gene: -; v_gene: TRBV4-2
CDR3nt: TGTGCCAGCACTCCCCGCGGAGGGCCAAACAATTCACCCCTCCACTTT; CDR3aa: CASTPRGGPNNSPLHF; j_gene: TRBJ1-6; abundance: -; d_gene: -; v_gene: TRBV6-5
CDR3nt: TGCAGCGTTGAACAGCCGGAATACCCGAACACTGAAGCTTTCTTT; CDR3aa: CSVEQPEYPNTEAFF; j_gene: TRBJ1-1; abundance: once; d_gene: -; v_gene: TRBV29-1
CDR3nt: TGTGCCAGCACCCTGGGACTAGCGGGAGGTGGCGAGCAGTACTTC; CDR3aa: CASTLGLAGGGEQYF; j_gene: TRBJ2-7; abundance: -; d_gene: TRBD2; v_gene: TRBV7-9
CDR3nt: TGCAGCGTTGTTCGGGCAGGGCTCGGCGAGCAGTACTTC; CDR3aa: CSVVRAGLGEQYF; j_gene: TRBJ2-7; abundance: few; d_gene: -; v_gene: TRBV29-1
CDR3nt: TGTGCCAGCAGCTTAGGGGGTCGAAGTCCCTATGGCTACACCTTC; CDR3aa: CASSLGGRSPYGYTF; j_gene: TRBJ1-2; abundance: -; d_gene: -; v_gene: TRBV7-2
CDR3nt: TGTGCCAGCAGTCCGGCAGTCTACGAGCAGTACTTC; CDR3aa: CASSPAVYEQYF; j_gene: TRBJ2-7; abundance: many; d_gene: -; v_gene: TRBV28
CDR3nt: TGTGCCAGCAGTCGATCGAACACCGGGGAGCTGTTTTTT; CDR3aa: CASSRSNTGELFF; j_gene: TRBJ2-2; abundance: few; d_gene: -; v_gene: TRBV12-3/TRBV12-4
CDR3nt: TGTGCCAGCAGCCAAGGACTAGCGGGGCCCGAAAAGACCCAGTACTTC; CDR3aa: CASSQGLAGPEKTQYF; j_gene: TRBJ2-5; abundance: few; d_gene: TRBD2; v_gene: TRBV3-1
CDR3nt: TGTGCCAGCAGTTTAGTCCCAGAGGACAGGATCGGGTATGGCTACACCTTC; CDR3aa: CASSLVPEDRIGYGYTF; j_gene: TRBJ1-2; abundance: -; d_gene: TRBD1; v_gene: TRBV12-3/TRBV12-4
CDR3nt: TGTGCCAGCAGCCCAAGGGGGACAGGGGGACCCTACGAGCAGTACTTC; CDR3aa: CASSPRGTGGPYEQYF; j_gene: TRBJ2-7; abundance: few; d_gene: TRBD1; v_gene: TRBV7-2
CDR3nt: TGTGCCACCAGCATGGGAACCTTCTCCTACGAGCAGTACTTC; CDR3aa: CATSMGTFSYEQYF; j_gene: TRBJ2-7; abundance: many; d_gene: -; v_gene: TRBV15
CDR3nt: TGTGCCAGCAGTTATGGGCTGTATAATTCACCCCTCCACTTT; CDR3aa: CASSYGLYNSPLHF; j_gene: TRBJ1-6; abundance: few; d_gene: -; v_gene: TRBV6-5
CDR3nt: TGCAGTGCTACCCCACGGGCAACTAATGAAAAACTGTTTTTT; CDR3aa: CSATPRATNEKLFF; j_gene: TRBJ1-4; abundance: -; d_gene: -; v_gene: TRBV20-1
CDR3nt: TGTGCCAGCCGGACAGGGATGAAAAACGAGCAGTACTTC; CDR3aa: CASRTGMKNEQYF; j_gene: TRBJ2-7; abundance: few; d_gene: TRBD1; v_gene: TRBV3-1
CDR3nt: TGCAGTGCTTCGACGCGGGACAGGGGGTTTGGCTACACCTTC; CDR3aa: CSASTRDRGFGYTF; j_gene: TRBJ1-2; abundance: -; d_gene: TRBD1; v_gene: TRBV20-1
CDR3nt: TGTGCCAGCAGTGACAGGGACCAGACGGGGGGCTACACCTTC; CDR3aa: CASSDRDQTGGYTF; j_gene: TRBJ1-2; abundance: -; d_gene: TRBD1; v_gene: TRBV12-3/TRBV12-4
CDR3nt: TGTGCCTGGAGTGTATGGGGGAGCACTGAAGCTTTCTTT; CDR3aa: CAWSVWGSTEAFF; j_gene: TRBJ1-1; abundance: -; d_gene: -; v_gene: TRBV30
CDR3nt: TGTGCCAGCACCCATGGGGCCAACGTCCTGACTTTC; CDR3aa: CASTHGANVLTF; j_gene: TRBJ2-6; abundance: -; d_gene: -; v_gene: TRBV3-1
CDR3nt: TGCGCCAGCAGCCTAGGTTCGAGGGCAACTAATGAAAAACTGTTTTTT; CDR3aa: CASSLGSRATNEKLFF; j_gene: TRBJ1-4; abundance: few; d_gene: -; v_gene: TRBV5-1